The 21 T cell receptor beta chains presented below share a single source sample, sequenced in a study of OX40 agonist ivuxolimab in advanced cancers. Assay used: immunoSEQ multiplex PCR; TCRdb lists only in-frame clones, some missing. This table has around 100,000 clones, roughly nine tenths appearing once. The specimen was CD4+ or CD8+ T cells sorted from blood, collected in a trial of the OX40 agonist ivuxolimab. Every receptor here comes from an adult with an advanced solid tumor such as melanoma, head and neck, liver or kidney cancer.

In its sample, this clone was seen once. The V and J genes are TRBV27 and TRBJ2-5; D remains ambiguous. CDR1 is MNHEY and CDR2 is SMNVEV in the germline V gene (reference sequence). V was clipped by 6 bases and J by 4 bases, with 9 bases between them. This CDR3 contains 12 residues. CDR3 in amino acids: CASSIWGETQYF. CDR3 nucleotides: TGTGCCAGCAGCATCTGGGGAGAGACCCAGTACTTC.

The rearrangement links TRBV7-3 to TRBJ2-3; 9 bases match TRBD1. Germline CDR1 reads SGHTA; CDR2 reads FQGTGA. With 5 bases clipped from V and 4 bases from J, the junction kept 10 bases outside the gene matches. The CDR3 is 16 residues long. The CDR3 region has the DNA TGTGCCAGCAGCCGCCGGGGACAGGGAGGGCCAGATACGCAGTATTTT. This gives the protein CASSRRGQGGPDTQYF.

This chain links TRBV6-6 with TRBJ1-2; 10 bases fit TRBD1. The germline CDR1 and CDR2 sequences are MNHNY and SVGAGI (reference sequence). This CDR3 is 15 amino acids long. Germline trimming cut 2 bases from V and 2 bases from J; bases unmatched to any gene: 2. CDR3 DNA sequence: TGTGCCAGCAGTTACGGGACAGGGGCGAACTATGGCTACACCTTC. Translated, it gives CASSYGTGANYGYTF.

The gene calls are TRBV19 and TRBJ2-3, with D uncertain. V was clipped by 3 bases and J by 3 bases, with 19 bases between them. The germline CDR1 and CDR2 sequences are LNHDA and SQIVND (reference sequence). The CDR3 is 17 amino acids. Written as DNA, the CDR3 is TGTGCCAGTAGTATCCTAGACAAAGAGCTAAGAACAGATACGCAGTATTTT. Residues: CASSILDKELRTDTQYF.

This chain uses TRBV5-1 with TRBJ2-2; TRBD2 is a possible D gene (6 bases). Germline V gene lookup returns CDR1 SGHRS and CDR2 YFSETQ. The CDR3 consists of 12 residues. V was shortened by 8 bases and J by 5 bases, with 10 bases between the two germline ends. This CDR3 reads CASREQTGELFF. The CDR3, as DNA: TGCGCCAGTCGGGAGCAGACCGGGGAGCTGTTTTTT.

The V gene is TRBV28, the J gene TRBJ2-1, with 7 bases fitting TRBD2. The CDR3 has 15 amino acids. Germline V gives CDR1 MDHEN, CDR2 SYDVKM. J was trimmed by 9 bases and V by 6 bases; bases with no gene match: 14. This CDR3 is CASSSRTGEGSEQFF. CDR3 nucleotide sequence: TGTGCCAGCAGCTCCCGGACGGGGGAGGGATCTGAGCAGTTCTTC.

The J gene is TRBJ2-2, the V gene TRBV29-1, with 8 positions matching TRBD1. The germline gives CDR1 SQVTM, CDR2 ANQGSEA. V gave up 6 bases and J gave up 4 bases; unmatched junction bases: 7. The CDR3 is made up of 14 amino acids. The CDR3 coding sequence is TGCAGCGTCCTGACAGGGGACTTCACCGGGGAGCTGTTTTTT. Translated: CSVLTGDFTGELFF.

The chain employs TRBV6-6 and TRBJ1-5; no firm D call. The ends were cut back, 5 bases at V and 5 bases at J, with 10 bases in the middle. Looked up from germline, CDR1 is MNHNY and CDR2 is SVGAGI (reference sequence). The CDR3 covers 13 residues. CDR3 nucleotide sequence: TGTGCCAGCAGTCAATGGGTTGATCAGCCCCAGCATTTT. Translation gives CASSQWVDQPQHF.

The chain carries TRBV7-3 and TRBJ2-1; maybe TRBD2 (5 bases). The CDR3 length is 13 residues. The germline V gene has CDR1 SGHTA and CDR2 FQGTGA. Trimming cost V 3 bases and J 7 bases, with 10 bases left between them. In DNA form, the CDR3 reads TGTGCCAGCAGCTTTTCCCCGGGGAATGAGCAGTTCTTC. It encodes CASSFSPGNEQFF.

Only one count was recorded for this clone. The chain has TRBV28 and TRBJ1-2; maybe TRBD1 (5 bases). Germline V CDR1 and CDR2: MDHEN, SYDVKM. V shed 3 bases and J shed 8 bases, with 19 bases lying between them. There are 15 residues in the CDR3. The CDR3 is CASSFGGSGLRGYTF. CDR3 nucleotides: TGTGCCAGCAGTTTTGGGGGGTCAGGCCTCCGGGGCTACACCTTC.

The sample holds one count of this clone. This chain connects TRBV10-3 to TRBJ2-1; 11 positions agree with TRBD1. The junction had 9 bases not matched to a gene; V was cut back by 2 bases and J by 9 bases. Germline-derived CDR1 and CDR2 are ENHRY and SYGVKD. This CDR3 is built from 16 residues. In nucleotides, the CDR3 is TGTGCCATCAGTGAGCCGGACAGGGGGCGACGGAGTGAGCAGTTCTTC. Translation: CAISEPDRGRRSEQFF.

The chain uses TRBV5-1 and TRBJ2-5, with D possibly being TRBD2 (5 bases). This CDR3 comprises 12 residues. Trimming pared 4 bases from V and 2 bases from J, leaving 6 bases between. Germline assignment: CDR1 SGHRS and CDR2 YFSETQ. CDR3 DNA: TGCGCCAGCAGCCGGGGACAAGAGACCCAGTACTTC. The encoded protein is CASSRGQETQYF. Full variable domain (outside the CDR3, taken from reference TRBV5-1 and TRBJ2-5): KAGVTQTPRYLIKTRGQQVTLSCSPISGHRSVSWYQQTPGQGLQFLFEYFSETQRNKGNFPGRFSGRQFSNSRSEMNVSTLELGDSALYLCASSRGQETQYFGPGTRLLVL.

In DNA form, the CDR3 reads TGTGCCAGCAGGGGCACAGATACGCAGTATTTT. This codes for CASRGTDTQYF. V usage is TRBV28 and J usage is TRBJ2-3, with unresolved D. Germline V gene sequence: CDR1 MDHEN, CDR2 SYDVKM. The CDR3 spans 11 residues. V was shortened by 6 bases and J by 1 base, with 2 bases between the two germline ends.

The chain is built from TRBV4-1 and TRBJ1-4; the D gene is possibly TRBD1 (5 bases). Germline loops: CDR1 MGHRA, CDR2 YSYEKL. The germline V and J ends were trimmed by 1 base and 3 bases, with 12 bases remaining between them. The CDR3 extends over 16 amino acids. CDR3 coding DNA: TGCGCCAGCAGCCAAGCTGACAGTCGCTCTAATGAAAAACTGTTTTTT. Amino acid sequence: CASSQADSRSNEKLFF.

This clone was counted once. CDR3 DNA: TGTGCCTGGGATACGGGACTAGCACCGAACGAGCAGTACTTC. This gives the protein CAWDTGLAPNEQYF. V usage is TRBV30 and J usage is TRBJ2-7, with TRBD2 identical over 9 bases. CDR1 GTSNPN and CDR2 SVGIG come from the germline V gene (reference sequence). V gave up 5 bases and J gave up 5 bases; unmatched junction bases: 10. The CDR3 length is 14 residues.

The chain uses TRBV30 and TRBJ2-3; 9 nucleotides match TRBD1. V lost 2 bases and J lost 5; bases outside the gene matches: 8. Germline lookup yields CDR1 GTSNPN and CDR2 SVGIG (reference sequence). This CDR3 comprises 15 residues. This CDR3 is CAWSPGQGLVDTQYF. In DNA form, the CDR3 reads TGTGCCTGGAGTCCGGGACAGGGTTTAGTAGATACGCAGTATTTT.

The CDR3 is CASSFRQETTGELFF. As DNA, the CDR3 is TGTGCCAGCAGCTTCAGACAAGAGACCACCGGGGAGCTGTTTTTT. The chain uses TRBV9 and TRBJ2-2; the D is unclear. With 4 bases removed from V and 4 bases from J, the gap between germline ends came to 14 bases. CDR3 length: 15 amino acids. CDR1 and CDR2 (germline): SGDLS, YYNGEE.

The rearrangement uses TRBV19 and TRBJ1-1, with TRBD1 matching over 8 bases. J was trimmed by 4 bases and V by 5 bases; bases with no gene match: 6. Germline-derived CDR1 and CDR2 are LNHDA and SQIVND (reference sequence). There are 14 residues in the CDR3. The CDR3 DNA is TGTGCCAGTAGTGTCGACAGGGGCTCCACTGAAGCTTTCTTT. Residues: CASSVDRGSTEAFF.

The V call is TRBV20-1, the J call TRBJ2-1; D gene uncertain. V was trimmed by 4 bases and J by 4 bases, leaving 5 bases between them. This CDR3 contains 11 residues. Germline-derived CDR1 and CDR2 are DFQATT and SNEGSKA (reference sequence). The CDR3 is CSAIRYNEQFF. CDR3 DNA sequence: TGCAGTGCTATCCGGTACAATGAGCAGTTCTTC.

The rearrangement links TRBV15 to TRBJ1-1, with 7 bases identical to TRBD1. CDR3 length: 15 amino acids. Looked up from germline, CDR1 is LNHNV and CDR2 is YYDKDF (reference sequence). V lost 1 base, J lost 4 bases, and 6 bases stayed unmatched. CDR3 in DNA: TGTGCCACCAGCAGAGGGAGACAGGGACCCACTGAAGCTTTCTTT. Amino acid sequence: CATSRGRQGPTEAFF.

V gene TRBV4-2 combines with J gene TRBJ2-6, with D perhaps TRBD1 or TRBD2 (5 bases each). V was clipped by 2 bases and J by 0 bases, with 11 bases between them. Germline assignment: CDR1 LGHNA and CDR2 YNFKEQ. The CDR3 is 17 amino acids. In DNA, the CDR3 is TGTGCCAGCAGCCAAACCGGGACCATCTCTGGGGCCAACGTCCTGACTTTC. Translated, it gives CASSQTGTISGANVLTF.